Listed here is a single T cell receptor (beta chain). The count of this clone is one. There is no known antigen for this receptor. Nothing much larger sits one base from this clone, and base qualities are not available. Sequences MNHEY (CDR1) and SMNVEV (CDR2) are obtained from the germline V gene (reference sequence). The CDR3 covers 16 residues, taking in both the cysteine and the phenylalanine. Of the read, only the CDR3 DNA is kept; its 48 bases are in frame from base 1. The germline V and J ends show losses of 0 bases and 7 bases respectively, and no gene match explains 6 bases of the junction. Selection of patients required sufficient residual fresh-frozen tumor tissue and over two years of available survival data. An isocitrate dehydrogenase mutation was not carried by any of the glioblastoma patients, although molecular status was otherwise variable. PBMC were collected before vaccination, two weeks after the third vaccination, and at tumor progression if progression occurred. Genomic DNA was extracted with the Qiagen DNeasy Blood extraction Kit.

The immunoSEQ assay amplified TCRB CDR3 regions from 2 micrograms of genomic DNA, or from all available DNA when less than that amount was available. Multiplex PCR used 60 forward primers for TCR V beta segments and 13 reverse primers for J beta segments. To estimate reads per starting template, synthetic control templates were spiked into each sample at limiting dilution. The Illumina HiSeq System generated 87 bp sequencing reads. The source study handled its data this way. PCR and sequencing errors were removed by a nearest neighbor algorithm that merged closely related sequences. TCR overlap was defined as the percentage of unique tumor TCR beta sequences that were also found in the peripheral blood of the same patient. TCRdb provides this immuneACCESS table in a form limited to in-frame rearrangements. Some clones are lacking; in checked studies, under half of them reflect an unresolved V gene, and why the rest are absent is not known. V and J calls plus clone size are reproduced from that table; the DNA served to infer D and trimming. The sample includes about 92,000 clones, with over 75% observed a single time. The ten largest clones add up to about a sixth of the sample.

This entry comes from a study of glioma-infiltrating T cells after dendritic cell vaccination (TCRdb year 2016). Background for the entire study: The cohort included some 15 glioblastoma patients drawn from Phase I and II dendritic cell vaccination trials, of whom 9 were newly diagnosed and 6 had recurrent disease. Survival after dendritic cell vaccination was correlated with TCR sequencing metrics, including TIL content and tumor-blood repertoire overlap. The vaccine consisted of monocyte-derived dendritic cells cultured approximately seven days with IL-4 and GM-CSF, then pulsed overnight with autologous tumor lysate. Patients received autologous tumor lysate-pulsed dendritic cell vaccination between 2003 and 2012. Tumor-infiltrating lymphocyte content was quantified and tumor and blood repertoires were compared in dendritic cell-vaccinated glioblastoma patients by deep sequencing of TCR beta CDR3 regions. Patients received three intradermal dendritic cell vaccine injections at biweekly intervals in the arm below the axilla. Summary of the overall study and its limitations: The TCR overlap response model with three groups was called speculative and said to need prospective validation. The cohort was small and heterogeneous, few patients had complete blood and tumor sets, and even fewer had initial-recurrent tumor pairs. Higher estimated pretreatment TIL content predicted longer time to progression and overall survival after dendritic cell vaccination. TCR clonality showed no direct relationship with survival, which suggests that a diverse polyclonal response may matter.

The clonotype originates from a human donor with glioblastoma. Here the chain combines TRBV27 and TRBJ1-6, with 7 bases aligning to TRBD1. The sequences come from blood, collected before dendritic cell vaccination. The DNA sequence follows: TGTGCCAGCAGTTTATCGGCCGGGACAGTCAATTCACCCCTCCACTTT. This yields the protein CASSLSAGTVNSPLHF.